Below, one T cell receptor (beta chain) is given with its context. The sample belongs to a study of blood T cell repertoires in COVID-19. On the study more broadly: The United States, Italy and Spain supplied acute and convalescent COVID-19 samples.

Germline CDR1 LNHDA, CDR2 SQIVND (reference sequence). The V end was cut by 1 base, the J end by 4 bases, with 13 bases between. This CDR3 contains 15 residues. Ages ranged from about 18 to 89 years, with residence in around 24 US areas. Cohort 3 recovery required two negative PCRs, clearance, or symptom resolution. As processed by the authors: Estimation of nucleated cell counts was performed using reference gene primer amplification. Using immunoSEQ multiplex PCR, the repertoire was profiled, and TCRdb retains in-frame clones only, with some absent. V, J and clone size are taken as reported in that table, and D and trimming were inferred from the DNA itself. This table has some 300,000 clones, roughly 90% appearing once.

This clonotype was sampled from a woman in her thirties who had recovered from COVID-19. The sample consisted of PBMCs or T cells enriched from blood (not recorded which). This chain uses TRBV19 with TRBJ2-5; D not resolved. CDR3 DNA sequence: TGTGCCAGTAGTATAGTAAGTGGGTGGAGAGAGACCCAGTACTTC. It specifies CASSIVSGWRETQYF.